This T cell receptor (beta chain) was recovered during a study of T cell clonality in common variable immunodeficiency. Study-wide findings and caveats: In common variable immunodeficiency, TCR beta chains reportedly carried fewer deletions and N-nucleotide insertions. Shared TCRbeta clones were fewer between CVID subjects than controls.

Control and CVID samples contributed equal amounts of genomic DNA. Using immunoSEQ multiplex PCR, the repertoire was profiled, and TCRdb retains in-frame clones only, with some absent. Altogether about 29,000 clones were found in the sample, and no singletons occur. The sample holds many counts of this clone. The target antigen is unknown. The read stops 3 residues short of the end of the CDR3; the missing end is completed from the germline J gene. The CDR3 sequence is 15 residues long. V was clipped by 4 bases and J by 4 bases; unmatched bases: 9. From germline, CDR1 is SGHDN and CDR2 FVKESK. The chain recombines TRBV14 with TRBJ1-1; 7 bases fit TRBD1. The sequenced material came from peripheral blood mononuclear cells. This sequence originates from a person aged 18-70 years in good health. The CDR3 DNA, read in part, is TGTGCCAGCAGCCGACAGGGTGTGCGTGGCACTGAA. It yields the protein CASSRQGVRGTE. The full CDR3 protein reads CASSRQGVRGTEAFF.